The sequence of this TCR beta chain was determined in a study of human T cells and chemical hapten exposure. This clonotype was counted at least ten times. The target antigen is unknown. The library tagged individual cDNA molecules with unique molecular identifiers. TCRdb reanalysed the RACE reads using MiXCR and keeps one entry per CDR3 protein. The table includes tens of thousands of distinct CDR3 sequences, over 9.5% detected once. Study conclusions and caveats: Donors had alopecia, so their immune response may differ from healthy people's. More PT1 expanded TCRs went with higher patch test scores.

Time point here: pre-sensitization, week 0. Treatment of the sample: therapeutic diphenylcyclopropenone sensitization with weekly scalp DPC. The input for sequencing was whole blood, taken in connection with sensitization to the hapten diphenylcyclopropenone (DPC). The origin of this receptor is a woman in her fifties or sixties with alopecia areata. Some clones in this sample may be carry-over from other donors' samples.

CDR3 in DNA: TGTGCCAGCACCCCGACTAGCGGGAGAAGAGAGACCCAGTACTTC. It is translated as CASTPTSGRRETQYF. The chain employs TRBV2 and TRBJ2-5; 12 bases map to TRBD2. CDR1 and CDR2 (germline): SNHLY, FYNNEI. CDR3 length: 15 amino acids. Unmatched junction bases numbered 7, after V lost 7 bases and J lost 4 bases.